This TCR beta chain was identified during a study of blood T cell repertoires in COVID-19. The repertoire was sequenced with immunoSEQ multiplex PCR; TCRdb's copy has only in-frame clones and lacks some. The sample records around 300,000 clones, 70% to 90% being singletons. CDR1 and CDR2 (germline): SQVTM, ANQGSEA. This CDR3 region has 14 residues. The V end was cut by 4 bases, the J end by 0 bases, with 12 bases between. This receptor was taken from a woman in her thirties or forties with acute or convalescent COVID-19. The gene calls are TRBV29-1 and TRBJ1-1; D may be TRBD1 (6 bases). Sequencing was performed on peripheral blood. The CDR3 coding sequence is TGCAGCGTTGCTTTTGGACAGTTGAACACTGAAGCTTTCTTT. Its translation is CSVAFGQLNTEAFF.